One sample yielded the 23 T cell receptor beta chains listed below, sequenced in a study of tumor-infiltrating lymphocytes in primary liver carcinoma. Starting material of roughly 0.45 ug total RNA yielded TCR beta cDNA via a constant-region primer. For TCR beta, libraries were produced by three nested multiplex PCR rounds using slightly modified ARM-PCR. Use of TRBV1-TRBV30 forward primers with a C-beta reverse primer characterized the first two PCR rounds, which lasted around 11 cycles each. TCRdb re-analysed the multiplex PCR reads in MiXCR, keeping a single row per CDR3 protein. The sample lists roughly 120,000 distinct CDR3 sequences, around 60% occurring once. The tissue used was unsorted bulk material of about 19-33 mg. RNA and DNA were co-extracted from it with the AllPrep DNA/RNA mini kit. Specimen: liver tumor tissue from sampling region 3. Specified subset: tumor region T3, left-lateral pole. These receptors were taken from a woman aged 60 to 75 with primary liver carcinoma and hepatitis B virus infection.

This clonotype was observed many times. The chain has TRBV6-1 and TRBJ2-3, with unresolved D. From germline, CDR1 is MNHNS and CDR2 SASEGT. Between the trimmed V and J ends, which lost 7 bases and 2 bases, there was a span of 10 bases. This CDR3 has 13 amino acids. CDR3 nucleotides: TGTGCCAGCATCGACACCATCACAGATACGCAGTATTTT. Translation: CASIDTITDTQYF.

Details on this clonotype: A read error may explain this, as a much larger clone is one base away. The conserved phenylalanine or tryptophan normally closing the CDR3 is absent here, so this likely arose from a read error. J is TRBJ2-1 and V is TRBV5-1; 9 positions match TRBD2. This CDR3 is 16 amino acids long. CDR1 is SGHRS, CDR2 YFSETQ, per germline. Unmatched junction bases numbered 13, after V lost 0 bases and J lost 12 bases. CDR3 residues: CASSLVAAGGPGWQFC. CDR3 sequence (DNA): TGCGCCAGCAGCTTGGTAGCCGCGGGAGGGCCCGGATGGCAGTTCTGC.

As regards this clonotype: A clone one base away is much larger, so this may be a read error. The J gene is TRBJ1-2, the V gene TRBV5-1; the D gene is possibly TRBD1 (6 bases). Germline assignment: CDR1 SGHRS and CDR2 YFSETQ. The CDR3 covers 15 residues. This chain's CDR3 is CASSPIEGVNYGCTF. CDR3 DNA: TGCGCCAGCAGCCCGATCGAGGGGGTTAACTATGGCTGCACCTTC. Full variable domain (missing parts from reference TRBV5-1 and TRBJ1-2): KAGVTQTPRYLIKTRGQQVTLSCSPISGHRSVSWYQQTPGQGLQFLFEYFSETQRNKGNFPGRFSGRQFSNSRSEMNVSTLELGDSALYLCASSPIEGVNYGCTFGSGTRLTVV.

A note on this clonotype: Mismatch with germline at one junction end may stem from a read error. The CDR3 here is CVSSPAGGFYEQYF. The CDR3 DNA reads as TGTGTCAGCAGCCCAGCAGGGGGGTTCTACGAGCAGTACTTC. The V call is TRBV11-2, the J call TRBJ2-7, with D maybe TRBD1 (7 bases). Looked up from germline, CDR1 is SGHAT and CDR2 is FQNNGV. There are 14 residues in the CDR3.

A few counts support this clonotype. The junction does not match germline at one end; this may be a read error. The chain links TRBV5-4 to TRBJ2-5, with D possibly matching TRBD1 (8 bases). CDR1 is SGHNT, CDR2 YYREEE, per germline (reference sequence). The CDR3 is 17 residues long. For the CDR3, the DNA is TGTGTCAGCAGCCTGGGAGGGCAGGGGGCGTCTCGAGAGACCCAGTACTTC. It specifies CVSSLGGQGASRETQYF.

On this clonotype itself: This may arise from a read error, as a much more abundant clone is one base away. The genes are TRBV12-3 or TRBV12-4 and TRBJ2-1, with D possibly TRBD2 on 6 matching bases. V was clipped by 1 base and J by 4 bases, with 17 bases between them. The CDR3 is 17 residues long. The CDR3, as DNA: TGTGCCAGCAGTTTAGGTGGGGCTAGCGCGTTATACAATGAGCAGTTCTTC. This codes for CASSLGGASALYNEQFF.

This clonotype was seen many times. The V and J genes are TRBV6-1 and TRBJ1-1; TRBD1 agrees at 8 bases. CDR3 length: 12 amino acids. Germline V gene data show CDR1 as MNHNS and CDR2 as SASEGT. The V and J ends lost 6 bases and 10 bases, in that order; junction bases with no gene match: 7. The CDR3 DNA is TGTGCCAGCAGGGTACTACAGGGGGGAGCTTTCTTT. Residues: CASRVLQGGAFF.

About this clonotype itself: The junction and the germline gene differ at one end; a read error may be behind it. The chain couples TRBV29-1 to TRBJ1-1; possibly TRBD1 for D (5 bases). CDR1 and CDR2 from the germline V gene are SQVTM and ANQGSEA. The CDR3 sequence is 15 residues long. The CDR3: CSVVGQVGVVGEALF. The CDR3 bases are TGCAGCGTTGTCGGGCAGGTAGGGGTCGTTGGTGAAGCTCTCTTT.

V and J are TRBV12-3 or TRBV12-4 and TRBJ1-5, with D perhaps matching TRBD1 (5 bases). This CDR3 is 17 amino acids long. Written as DNA, the CDR3 is TGTACTAGCAGTTTTTTAGGGGCGAGGTATAGCAATCAGCCCCAGCATTTT. This encodes CTSSFLGARYSNQPQHF.

A remark on this clonotype: A junction end diverges from the germline sequence, so it may reflect a read error. The chain has TRBV5-1 and TRBJ2-2; 9 bases are shared with TRBD2. The CDR3 has 17 amino acids. In germline, CDR1 is SGHRS, CDR2 YFSETQ. CDR3 DNA sequence: TGCGTCAGCAGCAAGTCGGGACTAGCTTTAAATACCGGGGAGCTGTTTTTT. It encodes CVSSKSGLALNTGELFF.

This clonotype appeared many times. CDR3 nucleotide sequence: TGTGCCAGCAGCTTGGGACAGGGTGCCTACAATGAGCAGTTCTTC. Protein: CASSLGQGAYNEQFF. The chain uses TRBV5-8 and TRBJ2-1; 7 bases are shared with TRBD1. V dropped 0 bases and J dropped 2; count of bases not matched to a gene: 2. This CDR3 has 15 residues. Germline lookup yields CDR1 SGHTS and CDR2 YDEGEE. The full variable domain, its missing parts supplied by reference TRBV5-8 and TRBJ2-1, is EAGVTQSPTHLIKTRGQQATLRCSPISGHTSVYWYQQALGLGLQFLLWYDEGEERNRGNFPPRFSGRQFPNYSSELNVNALELEDSALYLCASSLGQGAYNEQFFGPGTRLTVL.

A remark on this clonotype: Its ends do not fully match the called genes, so a read error is possible. This chain uses TRBV6-6 with TRBJ1-4; weak D call: TRBD1 (5 bases). CDR1 and CDR2 from the germline V gene are MNHNY and SVGAGI (reference sequence). The CDR3 covers 14 residues. DNA of the CDR3: TGTGCAAGCACTTACGGGGCGGCGGGTGAAAAACTGTTTTTT. The encoded protein is CASTYGAAGEKLFF.

This chain connects TRBV6-2 or TRBV6-3 to TRBJ2-3, with D perhaps matching TRBD1 or TRBD2 (5 bases each). Germline V gene sequence: CDR1 MNHEY, CDR2 SVGEGT. There are 15 residues in the CDR3. Trimming pared 10 bases from V and 4 bases from J, leaving 21 bases between. The CDR3 coding sequence is TGTGCCAACAGAGTGGGGACCGTGGACTCAGATACGCAGTATTTT. This sequence encodes CANRVGTVDSDTQYF.

Comments on this clonotype: One base away lies a much larger clone, so this may be a sequencing read error. The chain has TRBV11-3 and TRBJ1-1, with D possibly TRBD1 on 6 matching bases. Germline loops: CDR1 SGHNT, CDR2 YENEEA. The length of the CDR3 is 15 residues. The CDR3 protein is CASTLARGADTEAFF. In DNA form, the CDR3 reads TGTGCCAGCACCTTAGCCCGGGGGGCGGACACTGAAGCTTTCTTT.

The chain recombines TRBV20-1 with TRBJ1-5; possibly TRBD1 for D (5 bases). Germline CDR1 reads DFQATT; CDR2 reads SNEGSKA (reference sequence). There are 14 residues in the CDR3. V was shortened by 5 bases and J by 5 bases, with 16 bases between the two germline ends. In DNA, the CDR3 is TGCAGTGCTCTCCTCGGACAACATGATCAGCCCCAGCATTTT. Its translation: CSALLGQHDQPQHF.

V and J are TRBV12-3 or TRBV12-4 and TRBJ1-5, with a tentative D call TRBD1 (6 bases). Trimming took 5 bases from V and 8 from J, leaving 22 bases between them. This CDR3 has 16 residues. In DNA form, the CDR3 reads TGTGCCAGCAGTCTAGACGGGGGGGCAGGGTCTAAGCCCCAGCATTTT. Its translation: CASSLDGGAGSKPQHF.

Of note for this clonotype: At one of its ends the junction is not consistent with the germline gene, which may arise from a read error. This chain uses TRBV12-3 or TRBV12-4 with TRBJ2-1; tentatively, D is TRBD2 (5 bases). The CDR3 has 16 amino acids. Here the CDR3 reads CVSSLARILPYNEQFF. The CDR3 DNA follows: TGTGTCAGCAGTTTAGCGCGGATACTTCCGTACAATGAGCAATTCTTC.

The chain couples TRBV28 to TRBJ2-3; 8 nucleotides agree with TRBD2. CDR1 and CDR2 (germline): MDHEN, SYDVKM. This CDR3 has 14 residues. V gave up 7 bases and J gave up 4 bases; unmatched junction bases: 7. The CDR3 DNA follows: TGTGCCAGCAAGGGACTAGGAGACTCAGATACGCAGTATTTT. This sequence encodes CASKGLGDSDTQYF.

This clonotype was counted between two and nine times. The chain couples TRBV28 to TRBJ2-7, with 10 bases fitting TRBD2. The ends lost 10 bases at V and 5 bases at J; junction bases unmatched: 8. This CDR3 spans 13 amino acids. Germline lookup yields CDR1 MDHEN and CDR2 SYDVKM. CDR3 coding DNA: TGTGCCACTCGAGCGGGAGGGATCGACGAGCAGTACTTC. Protein product: CATRAGGIDEQYF.

The chain joins TRBV11-2 to TRBJ2-7; tentatively, D is TRBD1 or TRBD2 (5 bases each). Trimming pared 6 bases from V and 6 bases from J, leaving 18 bases between. Germline assignment: CDR1 SGHAT and CDR2 FQNNGV. The CDR3 sequence is 14 residues long. The CDR3 DNA reads as TGTGCCAGCAGTTTATCCTCGGCAGGGACCGAGCAGTACTTC. Translation gives CASSLSSAGTEQYF.

Of note for this clonotype: At one end the junction does not follow the germline gene, possibly because of a read error. This chain links TRBV11-1 with TRBJ2-5; D unclear. The CDR3 sequence is 16 residues long. The germline V gene has CDR1 SGHAT and CDR2 FQDESV (reference sequence). The CDR3 here is CAGSSGLDASLETQYF. The DNA of the CDR3 is TGTGCCGGCAGCTCAGGATTGGATGCCTCACTAGAGACCCAGTACTTC.

Note on this clonotype: At one end, the junction sequence differs from germline, possibly due to a read error. V usage is TRBV6-5 and J usage is TRBJ1-2, with D maybe TRBD1 (5 bases). CDR3 length: 14 residues. The germline gives CDR1 MNHEY, CDR2 SVGAGI. DNA of the CDR3: TGTGCCAGCAGTAAGCAGGGACCTCAATATGGCTGCACTTTC. It codes for CASSKQGPQYGCTF.

This clonotype was detected a few times. This may be a read error, as it is one base from a much larger clone. This chain links TRBV6-6 with TRBJ2-2; D is perhaps TRBD2 (6 bases). This CDR3 is built from 12 residues. Germline-derived CDR1 and CDR2 are MNHNY and SVGAGI (reference sequence). The CDR3 sequence is CASTPLTGGLFF. CDR3 nucleotide sequence: TGTGCCAGCACCCCATTGACCGGGGGGCTGTTTTTT.